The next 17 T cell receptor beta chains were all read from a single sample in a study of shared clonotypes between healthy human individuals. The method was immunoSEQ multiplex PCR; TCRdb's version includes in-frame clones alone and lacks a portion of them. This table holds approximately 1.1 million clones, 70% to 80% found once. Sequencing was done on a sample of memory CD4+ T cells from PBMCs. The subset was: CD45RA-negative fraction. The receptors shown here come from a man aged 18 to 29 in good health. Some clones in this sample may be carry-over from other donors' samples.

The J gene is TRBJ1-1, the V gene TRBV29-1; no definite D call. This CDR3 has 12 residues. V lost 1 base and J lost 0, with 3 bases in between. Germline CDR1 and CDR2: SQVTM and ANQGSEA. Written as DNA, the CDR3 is TGCAGCGTTGAAGGCGTGAACACTGAAGCTTTCTTT. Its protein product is CSVEGVNTEAFF.

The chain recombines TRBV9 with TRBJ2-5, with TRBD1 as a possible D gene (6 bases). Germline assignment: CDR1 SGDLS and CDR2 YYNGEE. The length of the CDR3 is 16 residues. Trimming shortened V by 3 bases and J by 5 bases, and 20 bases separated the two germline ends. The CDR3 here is CASSAAPQGMGETQYF. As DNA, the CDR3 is TGTGCCAGCAGCGCCGCTCCCCAGGGGATGGGGGAGACCCAGTACTTC.

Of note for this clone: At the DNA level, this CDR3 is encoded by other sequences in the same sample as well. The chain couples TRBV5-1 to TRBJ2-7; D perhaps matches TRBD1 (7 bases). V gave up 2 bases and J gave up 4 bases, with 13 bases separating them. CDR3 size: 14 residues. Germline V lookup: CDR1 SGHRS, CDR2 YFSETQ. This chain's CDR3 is CASSLVAGGYEQYF. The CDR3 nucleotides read TGCGCCAGCAGCTTAGTAGCAGGGGGGTACGAGCAGTACTTC.

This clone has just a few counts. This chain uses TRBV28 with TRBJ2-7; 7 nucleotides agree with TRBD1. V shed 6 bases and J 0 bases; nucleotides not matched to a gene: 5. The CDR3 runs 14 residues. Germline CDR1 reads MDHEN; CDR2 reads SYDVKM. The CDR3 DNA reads TGTGCCAGCAGACTGACAGGGTTCTCCTACGAGCAGTACTTC. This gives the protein CASRLTGFSYEQYF.

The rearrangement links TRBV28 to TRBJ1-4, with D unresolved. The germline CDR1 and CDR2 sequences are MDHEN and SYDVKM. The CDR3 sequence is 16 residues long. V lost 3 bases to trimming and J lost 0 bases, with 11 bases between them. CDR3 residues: CASSFAGTATNEKLFF. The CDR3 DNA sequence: TGTGCCAGCAGTTTTGCCGGAACCGCAACTAATGAAAAACTGTTTTTT.

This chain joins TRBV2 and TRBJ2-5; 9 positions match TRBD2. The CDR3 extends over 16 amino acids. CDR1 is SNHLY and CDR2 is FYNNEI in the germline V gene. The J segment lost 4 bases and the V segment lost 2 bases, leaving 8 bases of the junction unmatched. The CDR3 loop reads CASSERGGRARETQYF. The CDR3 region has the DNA TGTGCCAGCAGTGAAAGAGGCGGGAGGGCCAGAGAGACCCAGTACTTC. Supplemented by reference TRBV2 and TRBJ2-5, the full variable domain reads EPEVTQTPSHQVTQMGQEVILRCVPISNHLYFYWYRQILGQKVEFLVSFYNNEISEKSEIFDDQFSVERPDGSNFTLKIRSTKLEDSAMYFCASSERGGRARETQYFGPGTRLLVL.

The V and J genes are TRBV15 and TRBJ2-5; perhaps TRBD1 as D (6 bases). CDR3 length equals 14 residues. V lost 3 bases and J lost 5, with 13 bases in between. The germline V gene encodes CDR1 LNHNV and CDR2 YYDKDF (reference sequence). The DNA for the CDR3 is TGTGCCACCAGCAGCGTAGGGGGTGAGGAGACCCAGTACTTC. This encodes CATSSVGGEETQYF.

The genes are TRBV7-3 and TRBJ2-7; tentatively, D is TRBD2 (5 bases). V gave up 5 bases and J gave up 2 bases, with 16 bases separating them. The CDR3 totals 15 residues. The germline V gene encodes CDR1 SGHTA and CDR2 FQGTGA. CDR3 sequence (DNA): TGTGCCAGCAGCCTCTCTCGGGAACAAGCCTACGAGCAGTACTTC. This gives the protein CASSLSREQAYEQYF.

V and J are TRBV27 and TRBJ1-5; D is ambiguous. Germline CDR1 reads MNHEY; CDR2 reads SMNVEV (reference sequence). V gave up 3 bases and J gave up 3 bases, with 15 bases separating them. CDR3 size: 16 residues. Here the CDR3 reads CASSFLSPGFNQPQHF. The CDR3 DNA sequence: TGTGCCAGCAGTTTTTTATCCCCGGGCTTCAATCAGCCCCAGCATTTT.

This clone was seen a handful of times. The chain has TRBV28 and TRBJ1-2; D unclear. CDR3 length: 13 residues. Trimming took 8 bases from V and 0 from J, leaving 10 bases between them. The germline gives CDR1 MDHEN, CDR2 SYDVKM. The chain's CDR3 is CASRVDTNYGYTF. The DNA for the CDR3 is TGTGCCAGCCGAGTAGACACTAACTATGGCTACACCTTC.

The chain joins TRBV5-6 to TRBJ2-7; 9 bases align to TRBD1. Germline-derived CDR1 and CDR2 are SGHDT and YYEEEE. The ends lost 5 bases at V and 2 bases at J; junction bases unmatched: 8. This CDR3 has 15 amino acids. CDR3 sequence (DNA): TGTGCCAGCAGTCCCGCCGGGACAGGGACCTACGAGCAGTACTTC. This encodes CASSPAGTGTYEQYF.

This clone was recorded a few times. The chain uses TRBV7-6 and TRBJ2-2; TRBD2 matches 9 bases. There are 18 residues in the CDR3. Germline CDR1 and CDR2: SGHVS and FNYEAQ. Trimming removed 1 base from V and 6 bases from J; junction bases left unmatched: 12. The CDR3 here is CASSLGLAGSGSSGELFF. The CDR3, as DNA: TGTGCCAGCAGCTTAGGGCTAGCGGGATCGGGTAGCTCCGGGGAGCTGTTTTTT.

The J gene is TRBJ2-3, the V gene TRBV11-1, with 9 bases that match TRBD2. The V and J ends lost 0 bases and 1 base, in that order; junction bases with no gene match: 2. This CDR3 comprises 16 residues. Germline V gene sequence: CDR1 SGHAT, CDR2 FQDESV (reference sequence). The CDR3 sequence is CASSLAWTSGTDTQYF. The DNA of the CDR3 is TGTGCCAGCAGCTTAGCTTGGACTAGCGGCACAGATACGCAGTATTTT. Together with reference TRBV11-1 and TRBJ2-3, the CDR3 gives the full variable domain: EAEVAQSPRYKITEKSQAVAFWCDPISGHATLYWYRQILGQGPELLVQFQDESVVDDSQLPKDRFSAERLKGVDSTLKIQPAELGDSAMYLCASSLAWTSGTDTQYFGPGTRLTVL.

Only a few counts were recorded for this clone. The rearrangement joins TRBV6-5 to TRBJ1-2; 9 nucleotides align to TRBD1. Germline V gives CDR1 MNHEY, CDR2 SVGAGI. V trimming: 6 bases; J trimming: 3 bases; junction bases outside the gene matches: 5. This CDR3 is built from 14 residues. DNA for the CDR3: TGTGCCAGCAGCCGGGGACAGGGCGACTATGGCTACACCTTC. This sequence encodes CASSRGQGDYGYTF.

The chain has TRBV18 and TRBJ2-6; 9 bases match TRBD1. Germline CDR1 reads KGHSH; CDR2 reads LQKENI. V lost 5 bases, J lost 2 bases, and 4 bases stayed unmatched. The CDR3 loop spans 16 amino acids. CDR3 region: CASSSGQGAGANVLTF. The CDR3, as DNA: TGTGCCAGCTCATCGGGACAGGGTGCTGGGGCCAACGTCCTGACTTTC.

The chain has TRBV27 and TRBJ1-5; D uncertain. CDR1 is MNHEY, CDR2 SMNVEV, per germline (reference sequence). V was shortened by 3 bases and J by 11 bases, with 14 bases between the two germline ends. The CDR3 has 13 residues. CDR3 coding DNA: TGTGCCAGCAGTTTGAGTCGAAGTAGGGCCCAGCATTTT. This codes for CASSLSRSRAQHF.

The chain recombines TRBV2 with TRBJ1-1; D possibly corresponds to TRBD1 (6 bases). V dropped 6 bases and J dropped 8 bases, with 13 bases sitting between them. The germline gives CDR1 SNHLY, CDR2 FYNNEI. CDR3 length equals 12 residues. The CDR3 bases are TGTGCCAGCAGAAGGGGACAATCAGAAGCTTTCTTT. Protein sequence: CASRRGQSEAFF.